The clone carrying this TCR beta chain was observed a handful of times. This entry comes from a study of blood T cell repertoires in COVID-19. About the research overall: Samples representing acute and convalescent COVID-19 were sourced from the United States, Italy and Spain.

Authors' data handling: Estimation of nucleated cell counts was performed using reference gene primer amplification. Using immunoSEQ multiplex PCR, the repertoire was profiled, and TCRdb retains in-frame clones only, with some absent. Clone size and the V and J calls come from that table; the DNA yielded D and trimming. The table shows 120,000 to 150,000 clones, with around 80% occurring only once. The source is a man in his 60s with acute or convalescent COVID-19. Sequencing was carried out using peripheral blood.

CDR3 DNA sequence: TGTGCCAGCAGTTTATGGGGGGCGGTTAGGAACACTGAAGCTTTCTTT. It specifies CASSLWGAVRNTEAFF. This chain links TRBV28 with TRBJ1-1, with D tentatively TRBD1 (6 bases). CDR1 MDHEN and CDR2 SYDVKM come from the germline V gene. The CDR3 contains 16 residues. The V and J ends lost 0 bases and 1 base respectively, with 12 bases between them.